A selection of T cell receptor beta chains follows, all from one sample in a study of OX40 agonist ivuxolimab in advanced cancers. Measured with immunoSEQ multiplex PCR; TCRdb has only the in-frame clones, and not every one. The table records fewer than 85,000 clones, 70% to 90% of them present only once. The sample in question was CD4+ or CD8+ T cells sorted from blood, obtained in a trial of the OX40 agonist ivuxolimab. The receptors originated from an adult with an advanced solid tumor such as melanoma, head and neck, liver or kidney cancer. CDR3s include the opening cysteine and the closing phenylalanine or tryptophan. Clone size, where shown, is once, few, many, or a class for clones that have expanded.

clone_size: -
v_call: TRBV5-1
cdr3_aa: CASSLGAGTSTDTQYF

clone_size: -
v_call: TRBV5-1
cdr3_aa: CASSLGAYSSGELFF

clone_size: once
v_call: TRBV5-5
cdr3_aa: CASSLVLVTALYEQFF

clone_size: -
v_call: TRBV19
cdr3_aa: CASSIQGRTSGGYTF

clone_size: -
v_call: TRBV7-2
cdr3_aa: CASSFSGSGNTIYF

clone_size: -
v_call: TRBV19
cdr3_aa: CASIGYSNQPQHF

clone_size: -
v_call: TRBV28
cdr3_aa: CASSIPQENYGYTF

clone_size: -
v_call: TRBV15
cdr3_aa: CAAAEPGRRTEAFF

clone_size: -
v_call: TRBV5-1
cdr3_aa: CASSYGQGRDTIYF

clone_size: -
v_call: TRBV30
cdr3_aa: CAWSVQGFGELFF

clone_size: -
v_call: TRBV9
cdr3_aa: CASSTSGGSGNTIYF

clone_size: -
v_call: TRBV2
cdr3_aa: CAKKSPGDQEAFF

clone_size: -
v_call: TRBV7-8
cdr3_aa: CASSRGTRLAIQYF

clone_size: -
v_call: TRBV7-3
cdr3_aa: CASSRTSGMGNPGELFF

clone_size: -
v_call: TRBV7-3
cdr3_aa: CASSLSRGASYNEQFF

clone_size: few
v_call: TRBV7-7
cdr3_aa: CASSLGGSVYNEQFF

clone_size: -
v_call: TRBV15
cdr3_aa: CATTTGNSGNTIYF

clone_size: once
v_call: TRBV19
cdr3_aa: CASKGRTGKRGEAFF

clone_size: many
v_call: TRBV27
cdr3_aa: CASSLSGGGYYGYTF

clone_size: -
v_call: TRBV5-4
cdr3_aa: CASSGRPGTSLYEQYF